The rows below give T cell receptor beta chains drawn from one sample of a study of blood T cell repertoires in COVID-19. Clones were read by immunoSEQ multiplex PCR, and TCRdb kept only the in-frame ones, dropping some. Of some 130,000 clones listed, 65% to 80% are singletons. Sequenced material: peripheral blood. These receptors were obtained from a man aged 55 to 70 with acute or convalescent COVID-19. Each CDR3 is given with its conserved first and last residue. The order of the fields is clone size, J gene, CDR3 length, V gene, D gene, CDR3 DNA, CDR3 protein. A D gene is named only where the DNA matches it firmly. Clone size is given for some rows only: seen once, a few or many times, or a class if the clone is expanded.

abundance: NA
j_gene: TRBJ1-1
len: 13
v_gene: TRBV3-1/TRBV3-2
d_gene: TRBD1
CDR3nt: TGTGCCAGCAGCCTAACAGGGGGCACTGAAGCTTTCTTT
CDR3aa: CASSLTGGTEAFF

abundance: NA
j_gene: TRBJ2-5
len: 11
v_gene: TRBV20-1
d_gene: NA
CDR3nt: TGCAGTGCTAGTGGTCAGGAGACCCAGTACTTC
CDR3aa: CSASGQETQYF

abundance: NA
j_gene: TRBJ2-2
len: 17
v_gene: TRBV10-2
d_gene: TRBD1
CDR3nt: TGCGCCAGCAGTGAGTTACCGGGACAGGGGGTTACCGGGGAGCTGTTTTTT
CDR3aa: CASSELPGQGVTGELFF

abundance: NA
j_gene: TRBJ2-5
len: 13
v_gene: TRBV27
d_gene: NA
CDR3nt: TGTGCCAGCAGCTTGAGAGGGCAAGAGACCCAGTACTTC
CDR3aa: CASSLRGQETQYF

abundance: NA
j_gene: TRBJ2-1
len: 19
v_gene: TRBV29-1
d_gene: TRBD2
CDR3nt: TGCAGCGTTGAAGATCCCGGGGTAGCGGGATTAAGCTCCTACAATGAGCAGTTCTTC
CDR3aa: CSVEDPGVAGLSSYNEQFF

abundance: NA
j_gene: TRBJ2-5
len: 14
v_gene: TRBV7-9
d_gene: TRBD2
CDR3nt: TGTGCCAGCAGCCAGGGACTAGCGGAAGAGACCCAGTACTTC
CDR3aa: CASSQGLAEETQYF

abundance: NA
j_gene: TRBJ1-5
len: 14
v_gene: TRBV2
d_gene: NA
CDR3nt: TGTGCCAGCAGTGGAGGGGGGGGCAATCAGCCCCAGCATTTT
CDR3aa: CASSGGGGNQPQHF

abundance: NA
j_gene: TRBJ2-1
len: 15
v_gene: TRBV25-1
d_gene: NA
CDR3nt: TGTGCCAGCAGTGAAGCGGGGAGCTCCTACAATGAGCAGTTCTTC
CDR3aa: CASSEAGSSYNEQFF

abundance: NA
j_gene: TRBJ1-1
len: 14
v_gene: TRBV4-2
d_gene: NA
CDR3nt: TGTGCCAGCAGCAGCCAGACAGGGAACACTGAAGCTTTCTTT
CDR3aa: CASSSQTGNTEAFF

abundance: NA
j_gene: TRBJ1-1
len: 14
v_gene: TRBV28
d_gene: NA
CDR3nt: TGTGCCAGCAAGCCCGGGGGGTCTAGCACTGAAGCTTTCTTT
CDR3aa: CASKPGGSSTEAFF

abundance: NA
j_gene: TRBJ2-6
len: 15
v_gene: TRBV3-1/TRBV3-2
d_gene: TRBD1
CDR3nt: TGTGCCAGCAGCTGGGACAGCTCTGGGGCCAACGTCCTGACTTTC
CDR3aa: CASSWDSSGANVLTF

abundance: NA
j_gene: TRBJ2-5
len: 14
v_gene: TRBV11-2
d_gene: NA
CDR3nt: TGTGCCAGCAGCTTAGAGGCCAGGGGAGAGACCCAGTACTTC
CDR3aa: CASSLEARGETQYF

abundance: NA
j_gene: TRBJ1-2
len: 14
v_gene: TRBV28
d_gene: NA
CDR3nt: TGTGCCAGCAGTTCAGGGGTGGGTGTCTATGGCTACACCTTC
CDR3aa: CASSSGVGVYGYTF

abundance: NA
j_gene: TRBJ2-3
len: 15
v_gene: TRBV5-5
d_gene: TRBD1
CDR3nt: TGTGCCAGCAGCTTGGGTGGACAGGGGGGTAATACGCAGTATTTT
CDR3aa: CASSLGGQGGNTQYF

abundance: NA
j_gene: TRBJ2-7
len: 12
v_gene: TRBV29-1
d_gene: NA
CDR3nt: TGCAGCGTTGAAGAAGGGGGAATGGGGCAGTACTTC
CDR3aa: CSVEEGGMGQYF

abundance: NA
j_gene: TRBJ2-1
len: 13
v_gene: TRBV6-5
d_gene: NA
CDR3nt: TGTGCCAGCAGCCGACTTACGGGGAATGAGCAGTTCTTC
CDR3aa: CASSRLTGNEQFF

abundance: NA
j_gene: TRBJ2-5
len: 14
v_gene: TRBV28
d_gene: NA
CDR3nt: TGTGCCAGCAGCACAACTAACGAGGGTGAGACCCAGTACTTC
CDR3aa: CASSTTNEGETQYF

abundance: NA
j_gene: TRBJ1-5
len: 13
v_gene: TRBV19
d_gene: NA
CDR3nt: TGTGCCAGTAGTATATCCGCCGGGCAGCCCCAGCATTTT
CDR3aa: CASSISAGQPQHF

abundance: NA
j_gene: TRBJ1-1
len: 14
v_gene: TRBV29-1
d_gene: NA
CDR3nt: TGCAGCGGTGGGGGGGGCCCCTATGGCACTGAAGCTTTCTTT
CDR3aa: CSGGGGPYGTEAFF

abundance: NA
j_gene: TRBJ1-2
len: 13
v_gene: TRBV6-5
d_gene: TRBD1
CDR3nt: TGTGCCAGCAGTATGGACAGGCGGGGTGGCTACACCTTC
CDR3aa: CASSMDRRGGYTF

abundance: NA
j_gene: TRBJ2-7
len: 12
v_gene: TRBV29-1
d_gene: TRBD1
CDR3nt: TGCAGCGCTACGGACAGGAGCTACGAGCAGTACTTC
CDR3aa: CSATDRSYEQYF

abundance: once
j_gene: TRBJ2-1
len: 15
v_gene: TRBV2
d_gene: NA
CDR3nt: TGTGCCAGCAGTGGGGGCGCCAGCTCCTACAATGAGCAGTTCTTC
CDR3aa: CASSGGASSYNEQFF

abundance: NA
j_gene: TRBJ1-1
len: 14
v_gene: TRBV3-1/TRBV3-2
d_gene: NA
CDR3nt: TGTGCCAGCAGCCAAGATCTGTCCGGGAGGCGAGCTTTCTTT
CDR3aa: CASSQDLSGRRAFF

abundance: once
j_gene: TRBJ1-4
len: 13
v_gene: TRBV10-3
d_gene: NA
CDR3nt: TGTGCCACGACAGAGAGGCCCAAAGAAAAACTGTTTTTT
CDR3aa: CATTERPKEKLFF

abundance: NA
j_gene: TRBJ2-2
len: 13
v_gene: TRBV6-5
d_gene: NA
CDR3nt: TGTGCCAGCTACCCCCAGATCACCGGGGAGCTGTTTTTT
CDR3aa: CASYPQITGELFF

abundance: NA
j_gene: TRBJ1-5
len: 15
v_gene: TRBV5-1
d_gene: NA
CDR3nt: TGCGCCAGCCTCGGCCGGGACACTAGCAATCAGCCCCAGCATTTT
CDR3aa: CASLGRDTSNQPQHF

abundance: NA
j_gene: TRBJ1-2
len: 11
v_gene: TRBV29-1
d_gene: TRBD1
CDR3nt: TGCAGCGCCTGGACAGGGGGCGGCTACACCTTC
CDR3aa: CSAWTGGGYTF

abundance: NA
j_gene: TRBJ1-1
len: 13
v_gene: TRBV30
d_gene: TRBD1
CDR3nt: TGTGCCTGGGATCGACAGGGCAGGTCTGAAGCTTTCTTT
CDR3aa: CAWDRQGRSEAFF

abundance: NA
j_gene: TRBJ1-5
len: 14
v_gene: TRBV24-1
d_gene: NA
CDR3nt: TGTGCCACCAGTGATTTCTACGAGAGTCAGCCCCAGCATTTT
CDR3aa: CATSDFYESQPQHF

abundance: few
j_gene: TRBJ1-3
len: 14
v_gene: TRBV10-3
d_gene: TRBD1
CDR3nt: TGTGCCATGGGACAGCCGGCGACTGGAAACACCATATATTTT
CDR3aa: CAMGQPATGNTIYF

abundance: NA
j_gene: TRBJ2-1
len: 11
v_gene: TRBV6-1
d_gene: NA
CDR3nt: TGTGCCAGCAGTGAAGTAATAGAGCAGTTCTTC
CDR3aa: CASSEVIEQFF

abundance: NA
j_gene: TRBJ1-1
len: 12
v_gene: TRBV18
d_gene: NA
CDR3nt: TGTGCCAGCTCAGGGGGGATCCCTGAAGCTTTCTTT
CDR3aa: CASSGGIPEAFF

abundance: NA
j_gene: TRBJ2-7
len: 11
v_gene: TRBV14
d_gene: NA
CDR3nt: TGTGCCAGCAGCCACGGGGACGAGCAGTACTTC
CDR3aa: CASSHGDEQYF

abundance: NA
j_gene: TRBJ2-7
len: 13
v_gene: TRBV12-3/TRBV12-4
d_gene: NA
CDR3nt: TGTGCCAGCAGTTTCGGACAGACCTACGAGCAGTACTTC
CDR3aa: CASSFGQTYEQYF

abundance: NA
j_gene: TRBJ2-4
len: 18
v_gene: TRBV6-1
d_gene: NA
CDR3nt: TGTGCCAGCAGTGAAGGGGGTTGGGGGGTAGGAGCCAAAAACATTCAGTACTTC
CDR3aa: CASSEGGWGVGAKNIQYF

abundance: NA
j_gene: TRBJ2-1
len: 14
v_gene: TRBV5-4
d_gene: TRBD2
CDR3nt: TGTGCCAGCAGCTTGGTGGGGGGGGGCAATGAGCAGTTCTTC
CDR3aa: CASSLVGGGNEQFF

abundance: NA
j_gene: TRBJ2-2
len: 15
v_gene: TRBV7-2
d_gene: NA
CDR3nt: TGTGCCAGCAGCTGGGATACAGGTTCGAGCGGGGAGCTGTTTTTT
CDR3aa: CASSWDTGSSGELFF

abundance: NA
j_gene: TRBJ1-3
len: 16
v_gene: TRBV18
d_gene: TRBD1
CDR3nt: TGTGCCAGCTCACCGAGTCTTCTGGGACAGGGAAACACCATATATTTT
CDR3aa: CASSPSLLGQGNTIYF

abundance: once
j_gene: TRBJ2-7
len: 17
v_gene: TRBV28
d_gene: NA
CDR3nt: TGTGCCAGCTGTTTTGGGCGGGTGGGCGGGGCGGCCTACGAGCAGTACTTC
CDR3aa: CASCFGRVGGAAYEQYF

abundance: NA
j_gene: TRBJ1-1
len: 12
v_gene: TRBV6-5
d_gene: NA
CDR3nt: TGTGCCAGCAGTTTCCAGGAGGGATCGGCTTTCTTT
CDR3aa: CASSFQEGSAFF

abundance: NA
j_gene: TRBJ2-7
len: 15
v_gene: TRBV7-2
d_gene: TRBD2
CDR3nt: TGTGCCAGCAGCTTAGGGAGGGACTATCGGTACGAGCAGTACTTC
CDR3aa: CASSLGRDYRYEQYF

abundance: NA
j_gene: TRBJ1-1
len: 16
v_gene: TRBV4-2
d_gene: TRBD1
CDR3nt: TGTGCCAGCAGCCAAGATATCGGACAGGATCAATATGAAGCTTTCTTT
CDR3aa: CASSQDIGQDQYEAFF

abundance: NA
j_gene: TRBJ1-5
len: 14
v_gene: TRBV28
d_gene: TRBD1
CDR3nt: TGTGCCAGCAGTCTCGGGACAGGCAATCAGCCCCAGCATTTT
CDR3aa: CASSLGTGNQPQHF

abundance: NA
j_gene: TRBJ2-3
len: 11
v_gene: TRBV12-3/TRBV12-4
d_gene: TRBD1
CDR3nt: TGTGCCAGCAGACAGGGGGATACGCAGTATTTT
CDR3aa: CASRQGDTQYF

abundance: few
j_gene: TRBJ2-7
len: 14
v_gene: TRBV28
d_gene: TRBD2
CDR3nt: TGTGCCAGCAGTTTGCTAGCGGGAGGATACGAGCAGTACTTC
CDR3aa: CASSLLAGGYEQYF

abundance: NA
j_gene: TRBJ2-2
len: 15
v_gene: TRBV27
d_gene: TRBD2
CDR3nt: TGTGCCAGCAGTTTTGGTAGCGGGGTCACCGGGGAGCTGTTTTTT
CDR3aa: CASSFGSGVTGELFF

abundance: once
j_gene: TRBJ2-2
len: 13
v_gene: TRBV4-3
d_gene: NA
CDR3nt: TGCGCCAGCAGCCTCCAGGAGGCCGGGGAGCTGTTTTTT
CDR3aa: CASSLQEAGELFF

abundance: NA
j_gene: TRBJ2-3
len: 14
v_gene: TRBV7-9
d_gene: NA
CDR3nt: TGTGCCAGCAGACCACTAGCTGGCACAGATACGCAGTATTTT
CDR3aa: CASRPLAGTDTQYF

abundance: NA
j_gene: TRBJ1-6
len: 17
v_gene: TRBV18
d_gene: NA
CDR3nt: TGTGCCAGCTCACGGTCGCAGGGCGGGGCAAATTTTTCACCCCTCCACTTT
CDR3aa: CASSRSQGGANFSPLHF